The 25 T cell receptor beta chains below come from one sample, sequenced in a study of CD8 T cells in Susac syndrome. RNA, at about 0.45 to 1 ug, was reverse transcribed with random hexamers. In TCRdb, the immunoSEQ multiplex PCR reads were re-called with MiXCR into one record per CDR3 protein. The profile shows 150,000 to 200,000 distinct CDR3 sequences, 94% of them singletons. The specimen was CD4+ T cells from PBMCs. The receptors shown here come from a human donor with Susac syndrome.

The chain links TRBV5-1 to TRBJ2-5; D is unresolved. V was shortened by 0 bases and J by 6 bases, with 6 bases between the two germline ends. The germline V gene encodes CDR1 SGHRS and CDR2 YFSETQ. There are 12 residues in the CDR3. Here the CDR3 reads CASSLEPKTQYF. The DNA for the CDR3 is TGCGCCAGCAGCTTGGAACCCAAGACCCAGTACTTC.

This clonotype was seen a handful of times. V usage is TRBV3-1 and J usage is TRBJ2-7; D gene unclear. This CDR3 region has 12 residues. Germline-derived CDR1 and CDR2 are LGHDT and YNNKEL (reference sequence). V was shortened by 3 bases and J by 6 bases, with 9 bases between the two germline ends. CDR3 sequence: CASSQSRSEQYF. CDR3 in DNA: TGTGCCAGCAGCCAGTCACGGTCCGAGCAGTACTTC.

This chain connects TRBV29-1 to TRBJ2-3, with TRBD1 identical over 12 bases. Trimming cost V 1 base and J 5 bases; bases outside gene matches: 7. Germline V lookup: CDR1 SQVTM, CDR2 ANQGSEA. This CDR3 region has 16 residues. The CDR3 here is CSVEGTGTGGRDTQYF. The CDR3 DNA reads TGCAGCGTTGAAGGAACCGGGACAGGGGGCAGAGATACGCAGTATTTT.

The chain has TRBV4-2 and TRBJ1-6; D remains ambiguous. The CDR3 loop spans 12 amino acids. Germline CDR1 reads LGHNA; CDR2 reads YNFKEQ. V lost 5 bases, J lost 7 bases, and 6 bases lay in between. CDR3 DNA: TGTGCCAGCAGCATACCAAATTCACCCCTCCACTTT. Residues: CASSIPNSPLHF.

The CDR3 DNA follows: TGCAGTGCTAGAATGACTAGCGGGGGGGCCCACACCGGGGAGCTGTTTTTT. This gives the protein CSARMTSGGAHTGELFF. The chain couples TRBV20-1 to TRBJ2-2, with 14 nucleotides matching TRBD2. V shed 2 bases and J 3 bases; nucleotides not matched to a gene: 5. CDR1 is DFQATT, CDR2 SNEGSKA, per germline (reference sequence). The CDR3 has 17 amino acids.

This clonotype was seen a single time. This chain joins TRBV18 and TRBJ2-3; 11 bases match TRBD2. The CDR3 is made up of 16 amino acids. Per the germline V gene, CDR1 is KGHSH and CDR2 is LQKENI. With V trimmed by 3 bases and J by 1 base, 3 bases remained unmatched. The CDR3 DNA reads TGTGCCAGCTCACCTGAGACTAGCGGGGGCACAGATACGCAGTATTTT. Amino acids: CASSPETSGGTDTQYF.

This chain uses TRBV9 with TRBJ2-2; 7 bases align to TRBD1. After removal of 3 bases from V and 1 base from J, the junction contained 3 bases not matched to a gene. Looked up from germline, CDR1 is SGDLS and CDR2 is YYNGEE. The CDR3 spans 15 residues. The CDR3 DNA follows: TGTGCCAGCAGCGCGACAGGGCGGAACACCGGGGAGCTGTTTTTT. Translating gives CASSATGRNTGELFF.

The rearrangement links TRBV20-1 to TRBJ1-1; 7 bases are a match to TRBD1. The length of the CDR3 is 14 residues. Germline V gene data show CDR1 as DFQATT and CDR2 as SNEGSKA (reference sequence). The junction had 4 bases not matched to a gene; V was cut back by 3 bases and J by 0 bases. The CDR3 DNA sequence: TGCAGTGCTAGTCACAGGGGCTTGAACACTGAAGCTTTCTTT. It yields the protein CSASHRGLNTEAFF.

This chain connects TRBV5-1 to TRBJ1-5, with 8 bases fitting TRBD1. From germline, CDR1 is SGHRS and CDR2 YFSETQ. This CDR3 has 18 residues. Trimming cost V 2 bases and J 0 bases; bases outside gene matches: 10. Here the CDR3 reads CASSFRTGLSHSNQPQHF. DNA for the CDR3: TGCGCCAGCAGCTTCCGGACAGGGCTATCCCATAGCAATCAGCCCCAGCATTTT.

This chain links TRBV7-3 with TRBJ1-2, with a possible D match to TRBD1 (6 bases). There are 15 residues in the CDR3. CDR1 is SGHTA and CDR2 is FQGTGA in the germline V gene. V lost 5 bases and J lost 5, with 18 bases in between. In DNA form, the CDR3 reads TGTGCCAGCAGCCCCAGCCCGGGGGGCCGGTATGGCTACACCTTC. Amino acid sequence: CASSPSPGGRYGYTF.

The chain couples TRBV20-1 to TRBJ2-7; D ambiguous. Germline V gene data show CDR1 as DFQATT and CDR2 as SNEGSKA (reference sequence). The V end lost 1 base, the J end lost 4 bases, and 14 bases lay between the germline ends. The CDR3 runs to 14 residues. CDR3 nucleotides: TGCAGTGCTAGAGTGCAGCTGGTTGGTTACGAGCAGTACTTC. This gives the protein CSARVQLVGYEQYF.

The chain joins TRBV2 to TRBJ2-5, with TRBD2 matching over 7 bases. The CDR3 runs 13 residues. Losses at the gene ends were 7 bases for V and 2 bases for J; bases not matched to a gene: 4. Germline V gives CDR1 SNHLY, CDR2 FYNNEI. The CDR3 here is CASNPSGQETQYF. As DNA, the CDR3 is TGTGCCAGCAACCCTAGCGGACAAGAGACCCAGTACTTC.

V usage is TRBV12-3 or TRBV12-4 and J usage is TRBJ2-2, with D tentatively TRBD1 (6 bases). The CDR3 totals 15 residues. V lost 4 bases to trimming and J lost 3 bases, with 12 bases between them. CDR3: CASSSSGTYTGELFF. The CDR3 DNA reads TGTGCCAGCAGTTCCTCCGGGACATACACCGGGGAGCTGTTTTTT.

This chain connects TRBV29-1 to TRBJ2-1; maybe TRBD1 (7 bases). From germline, CDR1 is SQVTM and CDR2 ANQGSEA. CDR3 length equals 12 residues. V lost 4 bases to trimming and J lost 7 bases, with 11 bases between them. The CDR3 reads CSVGQGGNEQFF. The CDR3 DNA reads as TGCAGCGTTGGACAGGGAGGAAATGAGCAGTTCTTC.

CDR3 coding DNA: TGTGCCAGCAGCTTACACAGTCGTAGCAATCAGCCCCAGCATTTT. Residues: CASSLHSRSNQPQHF. The chain recombines TRBV7-8 with TRBJ1-5; no clear D gene. Germline lookup yields CDR1 SGHVS and CDR2 FQNEAQ. This CDR3 comprises 15 residues. Trimming shortened V by 2 bases and J by 0 bases, and 8 bases separated the two germline ends.

The chain couples TRBV12-3 or TRBV12-4 to TRBJ1-1; possible D gene TRBD1, 5 bases. Trimming removed 6 bases at V and 5 bases at J, with 19 bases between. The length of the CDR3 is 15 residues. The CDR3 sequence: CASSPGGRGPTEAFF. CDR3 coding DNA: TGTGCCAGCAGCCCGGGGGGACGCGGCCCGACTGAAGCTTTCTTT.

The rearrangement links TRBV9 to TRBJ1-6; tentatively, D is TRBD1 (6 bases). The CDR3 is 18 amino acids. Germline CDR1 and CDR2: SGDLS and YYNGEE. V was clipped by 0 bases and J by 4 bases, with 17 bases between them. In nucleotides, the CDR3 is TGTGCCAGCAGCGTAGGAAGGTCACAGGGACTATATAATTCACCCCTCCACTTT. This gives the protein CASSVGRSQGLYNSPLHF.

This sequence joins TRBV20-1 and TRBJ2-3; tentatively, D is TRBD2 (7 bases). CDR1 and CDR2 from the germline V gene are DFQATT and SNEGSKA (reference sequence). V lost 7 bases, J lost 2 bases, and 13 bases lay in between. This CDR3 region has 13 residues. CDR3 protein: CSGRGATTDTQYF. As DNA, the CDR3 is TGCAGTGGTCGGGGGGCAACCACAGATACGCAGTATTTT.

V usage is TRBV7-4 and J usage is TRBJ2-7, with no clear D. This CDR3 has 16 residues. V was trimmed by 0 bases and J by 1 base, leaving 13 bases between them. The V gene's germline CDR1 is SGHVT and CDR2 SQSDAQ. The CDR3 spells CASSLARGPRSYEQYF. DNA for the CDR3: TGTGCCAGCAGCTTAGCGCGAGGCCCAAGGTCCTACGAGCAGTACTTC.

The V gene is TRBV6-2 or TRBV6-3, the J gene TRBJ2-7, with no clear D. The length of the CDR3 is 12 residues. The V end lost 6 bases, the J end lost 0 bases, and 6 bases lay between the germline ends. Germline lookup yields CDR1 MNHEY and CDR2 SVGEGT. CDR3 in DNA: TGTGCCAGCAGGAAGTACTCCTACGAGCAGTACTTC. It is translated as CASRKYSYEQYF.

CDR3 coding DNA: TGTGCCTGGAGTGTCGTTTTTCGGGGGACCGAAGCTTTCTTT. This encodes CAWSVVFRGTEAFF. The chain is built from TRBV30 and TRBJ1-1; D might be TRBD1 (5 bases). The V end lost 0 bases, the J end lost 8 bases, and 16 bases lay between the germline ends. Germline V gene sequence: CDR1 GTSNPN, CDR2 SVGIG (reference sequence). The CDR3 extends over 14 amino acids. Based on the CDR3 plus reference TRBV30 and TRBJ1-1, the full variable domain is SQTIHQWPATLVQPVGSPLSLECTVEGTSNPNLYWYRQAAGRGLQLLFYSVGIGQISSEVPQNLSASRPQDRQFILSSKKLLLSDSGFYLCAWSVVFRGTEAFFGQGTRLTVV.

The rearrangement joins TRBV29-1 to TRBJ2-1; 7 bases map to TRBD2. The CDR3 consists of 14 residues. V shed 6 bases, J shed 2 bases, and the junction held 7 bases outside the gene matches. Germline values: CDR1 SQVTM, CDR2 ANQGSEA. DNA for the CDR3: TGCAGCGTACGAAGGGAGGGAACCTACAATGAGCAGTTCTTC. This translates into CSVRREGTYNEQFF.

The chain uses TRBV7-2 and TRBJ2-5, with a weak D call TRBD2 (6 bases). This CDR3 is built from 14 residues. V lost 6 bases and J lost 2, with 13 bases in between. Germline loops: CDR1 SGHTA, CDR2 FQGNSA. CDR3 protein: CASSSRGVQETQYF. CDR3 sequence (DNA): TGTGCCAGCAGTTCCCGCGGGGTTCAAGAGACCCAGTACTTC.

The gene calls are TRBV7-3 and TRBJ2-1, with D unclear. V lost 4 bases and J lost 5, with 9 bases in between. In germline, CDR1 is SGHTA, CDR2 FQGTGA. This CDR3 is built from 13 residues. The CDR3 DNA follows: TGTGCCAGCAGCTCCGCTCGTGACAATGAGCAGTTCTTC. It specifies CASSSARDNEQFF. The entire variable domain, with the rest obtained from reference TRBV7-3 and TRBJ2-1, is as follows: GAGVSQTPSNKVTEKGKYVELRCDPISGHTALYWYRQSLGQGPEFLIYFQGTGAADDSGLPNDRFFAVRPEGSVSTLKIQRTERGDSAVYLCASSSARDNEQFFGPGTRLTVL.

V usage is TRBV29-1 and J usage is TRBJ2-3; a weak D match, TRBD1 (7 bases). Germline V gene data show CDR1 as SQVTM and CDR2 as ANQGSEA. V was pared by 4 bases and J by 2 bases, with 19 bases between. This CDR3 contains 16 residues. The chain's CDR3 is CSVGGWSGGFTDTQYF. DNA of the CDR3: TGCAGCGTTGGAGGCTGGTCAGGGGGGTTCACAGATACGCAGTATTTT.